Listed below are T cell receptor beta chains from one sample, sequenced in a study of breast tumors, draining lymph nodes, adjacent tissues. TCRdb ran MiXCR on the multiplex PCR reads and lists one entry per CDR3 protein. The sample records approximately 210,000 distinct CDR3 sequences, under 35% being singletons. Sequences were obtained from axillary lymph node tissue. These receptors came from a female donor with breast cancer. Some clones in this sample may be carry-over from other donors' samples. The CDR3 runs from the conserved cysteine through the conserved F or W. D genes are given only for firm matches. Rows give clone size only sometimes, using once, few, many, or a class for an expanded clone.

-	TRBV7-9	TRBJ2-7	many	TGTGCCAGCAGCTTGTACCGGGACCATGATTCCTACGAGCAGTACTTC	CASSLYRDHDSYEQYF
TRBD1	TRBV12-5	TRBJ1-3	many	TGTGCTAGTGGTTTGCAGTCGGGACAGAACTCTGGAAACACCATATATTTT	CASGLQSGQNSGNTIYF
TRBD2	TRBV20-1	TRBJ2-3	many	TGCAGCGCTGCCGGGGGGGAAGATACGCAGTATTTT	CSAAGGEDTQYF
TRBD1	TRBV14	TRBJ1-2	many	TGTGCCAGCAGCCCGGGACAGTTCTATGGCTACACCTTC	CASSPGQFYGYTF
-	TRBV10-3	TRBJ2-7	many	TGTGCCATCAGTGAAAAAACTAGTCTCGAGCAGTACTTC	CAISEKTSLEQYF
-	TRBV2	TRBJ1-4	-	TGTGCCAGCTACCTAGCGGGCTATTTGAATGAAAAACTGTTTTTT	CASYLAGYLNEKLFF
TRBD1	TRBV24-1	TRBJ2-1	many	TGTGCCACCAGTGAGTCAGGGGGCATATACAATGAGCAGTTCTTC	CATSESGGIYNEQFF
TRBD1	TRBV19	TRBJ2-5	many	TGTGCCAGTAGTGGACGGGACAGGGCCAAAGAGACCCAGTACTTC	CASSGRDRAKETQYF
TRBD1	TRBV13	TRBJ2-1	many	TGTGCCAGCAGCTTAGGACCCCTTTTGACAGGGCCATACTCGTACAATGAGCAGTTCTTC	CASSLGPLLTGPYSYNEQFF
TRBD1	TRBV4-1	TRBJ2-2	many	TGCGCCAGCAGCCAAGCCGGGACAGGGGGCTTCGGGGAGCTGTTTTTT	CASSQAGTGGFGELFF
-	TRBV7-8	TRBJ2-1	once	TGTGCCAGCAGCTTAGCTGTCGGGAGCTCCTACAATGAGCAGTTCTTC	CASSLAVGSSYNEQFF
-	TRBV6-1	TRBJ1-5	many	TGTGCCAGCAGTGGAGGACAGAGCAATCAGCCCCAGCATTTT	CASSGGQSNQPQHF
-	TRBV7-9	TRBJ1-5	many	TGTGCCAGCACCGCAGGGGAAGTCCAGCCCCAGCATTTT	CASTAGEVQPQHF
TRBD2	TRBV11-3	TRBJ2-1	many	TGTGCCAGCAGCTTAGGGGAGGGTTGGAATGAGCAGTTCTTC	CASSLGEGWNEQFF
-	TRBV7-2	TRBJ2-2	many	TGTGCCAGCAGCTTAGTGGCAGGGAGCGGCACCGGGGAGCTGTTTTTT	CASSLVAGSGTGELFF
-	TRBV9	TRBJ2-5	many	TGTGCCAGCAGCGTATCCGGGGGCCAAGAGACCCAGTCCTTC	CASSVSGGQETQSF
-	TRBV5-1	TRBJ2-1	many	TGCGCCAGCAGCTCCGGACAAGCGAACAATGAGCAGTTCTTC	CASSSGQANNEQFF
-	TRBV6-2/TRBV6-3	TRBJ1-2	many	TGTGCCACCATCAACGACGGGACCGAGCGGTATGGCTACACCTTC	CATINDGTERYGYTF
-	TRBV5-1	TRBJ2-2	many	TGCGCCAGCGCCTGGGAAGGGTCCACCGGGGAGCTGTTTTTT	CASAWEGSTGELFF
TRBD2	TRBV7-6	TRBJ2-5	-	TGTGCCAGCAGCTCCAACCCTCCTAGCGGGAGGGAGACCCAGTACTTC	CASSSNPPSGRETQYF
-	TRBV7-2	TRBJ1-2	many	TGTGCCAGCAGCTCGTATCTGGGAGTCTATGGCTACACCTTC	CASSSYLGVYGYTF
TRBD1	TRBV5-1	TRBJ2-7	many	TGCGCCAGCAGCCCGGGGACAGGCGGCTACGAGCAGTACTTC	CASSPGTGGYEQYF
-	TRBV10-1	TRBJ2-1	-	TGCGCCAGCAGCGGGACAATTAATGAGCAGTTCTTC	CASSGTINEQFF
-	TRBV20-1	TRBJ2-1	-	TGCAGTGCTAGAGATAGGAGAAGGGGGGGGGGCTCCTACAATGAGCAGTTCTTC	CSARDRRRGGGSYNEQFF
TRBD2	TRBV28	TRBJ2-7	-	TGTGCCAGCAGTGGGGCGGCGGGAGTCTACGAGCAGTACTTC	CASSGAAGVYEQYF
TRBD2	TRBV5-1	TRBJ2-1	many	TGCGCCAGCAACACAGGGACTAGCGGGAGTATAGATGAGCAGTTCTTC	CASNTGTSGSIDEQFF
TRBD1	TRBV20-1	TRBJ1-1	-	TGCAGTGCTGTCGGGACAGCTCACACTGAAGCTTTCTTT	CSAVGTAHTEAFF
-	TRBV15	TRBJ1-4	many	TGTGCCACCAGCAGCAGTCCCGGGACCCGGCATGAAAAACTGTTTTTT	CATSSSPGTRHEKLFF
TRBD1	TRBV20-1	TRBJ2-2	-	TGCAGTGCTAGAGTCGGTTCGGGACAGGCGCGCGGGAACACCGGGGAGCTGTTTTTT	CSARVGSGQARGNTGELFF
-	TRBV7-2	TRBJ1-2	once	TGTGCCAGCAGCTCCTCTAGGACAGGCTACACCTTC	CASSSSRTGYTF
TRBD1	TRBV6-2/TRBV6-3	TRBJ1-2	few	TGTGCCAGCAGCCCAGACAGGGCCGGTGGCTACACCTTC	CASSPDRAGGYTF
TRBD2	TRBV7-9	TRBJ2-1	-	TGTGCCAGCAGCTGGTGGACTAGCCTCTACAATGAGCAGTTCTTC	CASSWWTSLYNEQFF
TRBD2	TRBV7-9	TRBJ2-1	few	TGTGCCAGCACCACGACTAGCGGGGGGGGGGGTTACAATGAGCAGTTCTTC	CASTTTSGGGGYNEQFF
-	TRBV20-1	TRBJ2-5	many	TGCAGTGCTAGAGATGGGGGGTCCAGGGCGGAGACCCAGTACTTC	CSARDGGSRAETQYF
-	TRBV19	TRBJ2-3	many	TGTGCCAGTACCCGCACCTCGACAGATACGCAGTATTTT	CASTRTSTDTQYF
TRBD2	TRBV20-1	TRBJ2-7	-	TGCAGTTTAAGTAGCGGGAGGGCCTCAGGGTACGAGCAGTACTTC	CSLSSGRASGYEQYF
TRBD1	TRBV7-9	TRBJ1-3	many	TGTGCCAGCAGCAAACGACAGGGGGTGAGCGGAAACACCATATATTTT	CASSKRQGVSGNTIYF
-	TRBV4-2	TRBJ1-2	many	TGTGCCAGCAGCCAAGAGGACGCCGGGGGCTACACCTTC	CASSQEDAGGYTF
TRBD1	TRBV7-7	TRBJ2-1	many	TGTGCTAGCAGTTATAGGACAGGGCGGGACGCCTACAATGAGCAGTTCTTC	CASSYRTGRDAYNEQFF
-	TRBV6-2/TRBV6-3	TRBJ1-5	-	TGTGCCAGCAGTTACCACGGGGGCAATCAGCCCCAGCATTTT	CASSYHGGNQPQHF
-	TRBV7-9	TRBJ2-7	-	TGTGCCAGCAGCAGTGCCGGGACCCCTCCCTACGAGCAGTACTTC	CASSSAGTPPYEQYF